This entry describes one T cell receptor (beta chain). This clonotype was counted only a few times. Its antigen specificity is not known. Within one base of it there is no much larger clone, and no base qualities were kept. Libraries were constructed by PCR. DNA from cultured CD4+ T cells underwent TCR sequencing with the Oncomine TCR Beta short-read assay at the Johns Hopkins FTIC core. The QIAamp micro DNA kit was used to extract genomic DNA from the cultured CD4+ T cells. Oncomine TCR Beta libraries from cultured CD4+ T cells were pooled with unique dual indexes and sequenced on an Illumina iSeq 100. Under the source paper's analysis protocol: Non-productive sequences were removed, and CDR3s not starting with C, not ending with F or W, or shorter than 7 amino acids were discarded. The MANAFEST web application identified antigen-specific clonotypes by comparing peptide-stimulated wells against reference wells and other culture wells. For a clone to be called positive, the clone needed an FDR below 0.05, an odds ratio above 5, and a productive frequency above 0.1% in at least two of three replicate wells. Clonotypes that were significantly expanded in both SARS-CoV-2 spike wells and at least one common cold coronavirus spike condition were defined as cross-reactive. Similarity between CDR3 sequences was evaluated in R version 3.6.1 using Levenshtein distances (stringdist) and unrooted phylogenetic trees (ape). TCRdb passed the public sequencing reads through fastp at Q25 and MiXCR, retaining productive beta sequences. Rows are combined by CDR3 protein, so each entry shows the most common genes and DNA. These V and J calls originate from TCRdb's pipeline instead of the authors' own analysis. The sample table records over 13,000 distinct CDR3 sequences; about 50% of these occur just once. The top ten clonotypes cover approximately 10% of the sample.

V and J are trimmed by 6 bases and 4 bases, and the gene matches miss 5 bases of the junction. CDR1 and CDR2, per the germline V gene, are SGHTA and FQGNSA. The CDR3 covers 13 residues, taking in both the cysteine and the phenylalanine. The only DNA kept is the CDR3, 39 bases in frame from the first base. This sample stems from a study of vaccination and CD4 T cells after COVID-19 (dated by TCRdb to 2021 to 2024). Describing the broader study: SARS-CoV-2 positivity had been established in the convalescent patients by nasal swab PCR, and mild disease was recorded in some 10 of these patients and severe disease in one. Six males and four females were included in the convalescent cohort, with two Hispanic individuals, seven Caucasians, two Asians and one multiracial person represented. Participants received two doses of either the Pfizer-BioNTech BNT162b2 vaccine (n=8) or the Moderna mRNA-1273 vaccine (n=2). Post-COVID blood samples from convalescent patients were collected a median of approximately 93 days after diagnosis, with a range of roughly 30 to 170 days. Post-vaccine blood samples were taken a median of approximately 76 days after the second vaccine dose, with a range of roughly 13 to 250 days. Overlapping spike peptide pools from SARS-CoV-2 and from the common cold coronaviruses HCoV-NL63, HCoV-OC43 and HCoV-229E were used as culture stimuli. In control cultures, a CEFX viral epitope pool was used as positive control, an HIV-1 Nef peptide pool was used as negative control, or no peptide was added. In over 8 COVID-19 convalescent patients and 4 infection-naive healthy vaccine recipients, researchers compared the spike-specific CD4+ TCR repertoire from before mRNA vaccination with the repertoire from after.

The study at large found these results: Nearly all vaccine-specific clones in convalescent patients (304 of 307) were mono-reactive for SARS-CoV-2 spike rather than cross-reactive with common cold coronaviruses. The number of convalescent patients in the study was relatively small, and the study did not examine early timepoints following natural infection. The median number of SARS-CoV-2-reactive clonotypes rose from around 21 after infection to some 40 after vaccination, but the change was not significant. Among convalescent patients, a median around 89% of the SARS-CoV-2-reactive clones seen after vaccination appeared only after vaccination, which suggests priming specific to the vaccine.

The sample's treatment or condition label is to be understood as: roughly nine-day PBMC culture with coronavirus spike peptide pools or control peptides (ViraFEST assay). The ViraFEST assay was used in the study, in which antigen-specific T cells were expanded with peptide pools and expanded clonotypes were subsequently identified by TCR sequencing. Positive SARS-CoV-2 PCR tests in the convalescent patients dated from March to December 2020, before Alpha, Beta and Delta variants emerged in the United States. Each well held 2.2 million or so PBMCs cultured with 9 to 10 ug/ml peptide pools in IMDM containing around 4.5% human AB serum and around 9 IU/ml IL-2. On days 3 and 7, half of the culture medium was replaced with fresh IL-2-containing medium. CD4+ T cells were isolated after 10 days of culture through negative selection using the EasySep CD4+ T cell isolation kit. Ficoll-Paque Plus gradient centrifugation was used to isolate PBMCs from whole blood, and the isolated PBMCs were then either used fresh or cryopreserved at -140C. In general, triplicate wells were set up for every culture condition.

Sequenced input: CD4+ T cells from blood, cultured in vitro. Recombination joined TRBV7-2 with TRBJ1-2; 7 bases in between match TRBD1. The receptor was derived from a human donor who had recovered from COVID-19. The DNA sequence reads TGTGCCAGCAGAGAGACAGGGATCTATGGCTACACCTTC. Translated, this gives CASRETGIYGYTF. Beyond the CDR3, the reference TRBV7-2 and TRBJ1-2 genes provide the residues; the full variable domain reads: GAGVSQSPSNKVTEKGKDVELRCDPISGHTALYWYRQSLGQGLEFLIYFQGNSAPDKSGLPSDRFSAERTGGSVSTLTIQRTQQEDSAVYLCASRETGIYGYTFGSGTRLTVV.